This is a list of T cell receptor beta chains from one sample in a study. One entry per CDR3 protein results from TCRdb running MiXCR on the RT-PCR reads. The sample has almost 700,000 distinct CDR3 sequences, 13% to 15% seen once; the top ten hold about 3.6%. Input material: memory CD4+ T cells from blood. These receptors were taken from a female donor in good health, serving as a healthy control. Both conserved end residues are part of each CDR3. The D gene is left open where the match is weak. Clone size is not always given. Where it is, it says once, few, many or a class for expanded clones.

NA,TRBV7-9,TRBJ2-5,many,CASSLAWTTQETQYF,TGTGCCAGCAGCTTAGCGTGGACTACCCAAGAGACCCAGTACTTC
TRBD2,TRBV6-2/TRBV6-3,TRBJ2-2,NA,CASSYPSAGANTGELFF,TGTGCCAGCAGTTACCCCTCGGCGGGGGCGAACACCGGGGAGCTGTTTTTT
NA,TRBV7-2,TRBJ1-5,many,CASSLSVSQPQHF,TGTGCCAGCAGCTTATCTGTAAGCCAGCCCCAGCATTTT
TRBD2,TRBV11-2,TRBJ2-7,many,CASSPLNRPSGGTYEQYF,TGTGCCAGCAGCCCCCTCAATAGACCTAGCGGGGGAACCTACGAGCAGTACTTC
NA,TRBV5-5,TRBJ2-7,many,CASSRKGNEQYF,TGTGCCAGCAGTCGGAAGGGCAACGAGCAGTACTTC
TRBD2,TRBV5-1,TRBJ2-3,few,CASSFGTSADTQYF,TGCGCCAGCAGCTTTGGGACTAGCGCAGATACGCAGTATTTT
NA,TRBV15,TRBJ1-5,NA,CATSNKGNQPQHF,TGTGCCACCAGCAATAAGGGGAATCAGCCCCAGCATTTT
TRBD1,TRBV5-1,TRBJ1-1,NA,CASSWTGGAPGTEAFF,TGCGCCAGCAGCTGGACAGGGGGCGCACCGGGCACTGAAGCTTTCTTT
NA,TRBV20-1,TRBJ1-6,many,CSARRTAAQNSPLHF,TGCAGTGCTAGACGGACAGCCGCCCAAAATTCACCCCTCCACTTT
NA,TRBV18,TRBJ1-1,NA,CASSPDSKSEAFF,TGTGCCAGCTCACCAGATAGTAAAAGTGAAGCTTTCTTT
NA,TRBV4-1,TRBJ1-3,NA,CASSRGPGDSGNTIYF,TGCGCCAGCAGCCGAGGGCCGGGAGACTCTGGAAACACCATATATTTT
TRBD1,TRBV5-1,TRBJ2-3,many,CASSQTGVHTDTQYF,TGCGCCAGCAGCCAAACAGGGGTCCACACAGATACGCAGTATTTT
TRBD1,TRBV11-1,TRBJ2-7,NA,CASSLPGQFYEQYF,TGTGCCAGCAGCTTACCGGGACAGTTCTACGAGCAGTACTTC
TRBD2,TRBV6-6,TRBJ2-5,many,CASSYSGLAGEGETQYF,TGTGCCAGCAGTTACTCGGGACTAGCGGGAGAGGGGGAGACCCAGTACTTC
TRBD2,TRBV7-8,TRBJ2-1,NA,CARLSSGDRGNEQFF,TGTGCCAGGCTTTCTAGCGGAGACCGGGGGAATGAGCAGTTCTTC
NA,TRBV10-3,TRBJ1-1,many,CAISDPGAVSHTEAFF,TGTGCCATCAGTGACCCCGGGGCAGTGTCCCATACTGAAGCTTTCTTT
TRBD1,TRBV27,TRBJ2-3,NA,CASNPRGHDTDTQYF,TGTGCCAGCAATCCCAGGGGGCACGACACAGATACGCAGTATTTT
NA,TRBV20-1,TRBJ2-7,few,CSAQGGAYEQYF,TGCAGTGCTCAAGGGGGAGCCTACGAGCAGTACTTC
NA,TRBV6-5,TRBJ2-3,few,CASFNRVGSDTQYF,TGTGCCAGCTTTAACAGGGTGGGGTCAGATACGCAGTATTTT
TRBD1,TRBV10-2,TRBJ1-2,few,CASSVTLQGQLLF,TGCGCCAGCAGTGTAACCCTACAGGGGCAACTTCTCTTC
TRBD2,TRBV7-8,TRBJ2-7,many,CASSGLAGYEQYF,TGTGCCAGCAGCGGACTAGCGGGGTACGAGCAGTACTTC
NA,TRBV20-1,TRBJ1-1,many,CSASRGEEAFF,TGCAGTGCTAGTAGGGGGGAGGAAGCTTTCTTT
TRBD1,TRBV20-1,TRBJ2-7,few,CSATRTGVHEQYF,TGCAGTGCCACTCGGACAGGGGTCCACGAGCAGTACTTC
TRBD1,TRBV6-5,TRBJ1-5,NA,CASSRWGQGSNQPQHF,TGTGCCAGCAGCCGTTGGGGACAGGGGAGCAATCAGCCCCAGCATTTT
NA,TRBV2,TRBJ2-4,NA,CASIFQETRSDIQYF,TGTGCCAGCATTTTCCAGGAAACACGATCGGACATTCAGTACTTC
TRBD1,TRBV2,TRBJ1-2,NA,CASSARQGAGYGYTF,TGTGCCAGCAGCGCCCGACAGGGGGCAGGCTATGGCTACACCTTC
TRBD2,TRBV6-5,TRBJ2-2,many,CASSSAGAWGTGELFF,TGTGCCAGCAGTTCGGCGGGAGCTTGGGGCACCGGGGAGCTGTTTTTT
TRBD2,TRBV5-1,TRBJ2-3,few,CASSRTSVSTDTQYF,TGCGCCAGCAGCCGTACTAGCGTCAGCACAGATACGCAGTATTTT
NA,TRBV12-5,TRBJ2-3,NA,CASVLVGGTQYF,TGTGCTAGTGTTTTGGTTGGTGGTACGCAGTATTTT
NA,TRBV6-5,TRBJ2-3,many,CASSTLVTDTQYF,TGTGCCAGCAGCACCCTAGTGACAGATACGCAGTATTTT
NA,TRBV20-1,TRBJ1-2,few,CSAPPDQILSYGYTF,TGCAGTGCTCCGCCGGACCAAATTTTAAGCTATGGCTACACCTTC
TRBD2,TRBV20-1,TRBJ2-5,NA,CSAISGRDQETQYF,TGCAGTGCCATTAGCGGGAGAGACCAAGAGACCCAGTACTTC
TRBD2,TRBV12-5,TRBJ2-3,NA,CASGLPGLSGGADTQYF,TGTGCTAGTGGCCTGCCAGGCCTCAGCGGGGGGGCAGATACGCAGTATTTT
NA,TRBV7-2,TRBJ1-1,NA,CASSLAGTGTEAFF,TGTGCCAGCAGCTTAGCCGGGACGGGCACTGAAGCTTTCTTT
NA,TRBV5-1,TRBJ1-1,NA,CASSFGVLGREAFF,TGCGCCAGCAGCTTCGGCGTTTTAGGACGAGAAGCTTTCTTT
TRBD1,TRBV7-2,TRBJ1-2,NA,CASSPDGTGWRFYGYTF,TGTGCCAGCAGCCCAGATGGGACAGGGTGGCGCTTCTATGGCTACACCTTC
TRBD1,TRBV6-1,TRBJ1-6,NA,CASSEGQGSPYNSPLHF,TGTGCCAGCAGTGAGGGACAGGGGAGTCCCTATAATTCACCCCTCCACTTT
TRBD2,TRBV10-1,TRBJ2-2,many,CASSESSGLAGEFGELFF,TGCGCCAGCAGTGAGTCCAGCGGACTAGCGGGAGAGTTCGGGGAGCTGTTTTTT
NA,TRBV4-1,TRBJ2-1,many,CASSQGWSVGNEQFF,TGCGCCAGCAGCCAAGGCTGGAGTGTGGGAAATGAGCAGTTCTTC
TRBD2,TRBV12-3/TRBV12-4,TRBJ2-2,many,CASSIAGRAGELFF,TGTGCCAGCAGTATAGCGGGTCGGGCCGGGGAGCTGTTTTTT
NA,TRBV7-8,TRBJ2-1,many,CASSLEEGTEQFF,TGTGCCAGCAGCTTAGAAGAGGGGACTGAGCAGTTCTTC
NA,TRBV15,TRBJ2-3,many,CATSRGSPTDTQYF,TGTGCCACCAGCAGAGGTAGCCCCACAGATACGCAGTATTTT
NA,TRBV4-1,TRBJ2-1,many,CASSLPLLTNNEQFF,TGCGCCAGCAGCCTACCACTCCTGACTAACAATGAGCAGTTCTTC
NA,TRBV12-3/TRBV12-4,TRBJ2-4,many,CASSDREGGRNIQYF,TGTGCCAGCAGCGACAGAGAAGGAGGCCGAAACATTCAGTACTTC
NA,TRBV20-1,TRBJ1-2,NA,CSARLTGKGGYTF,TGCAGTGCTAGACTCACAGGGAAGGGTGGCTACACCTTC
NA,TRBV11-3,TRBJ1-1,NA,CAGERVAFF,TGTGCCGGCGAGAGAGTGGCTTTCTTT
NA,TRBV4-2,TRBJ1-5,many,CASSQVDRNSNQPQHF,TGTGCCAGCAGCCAAGTCGACAGGAATAGCAATCAGCCCCAGCATTTT
NA,TRBV5-1,TRBJ1-1,NA,CGAGGAPNTEAFF,TGCGGGGCCGGTGGGGCGCCGAACACTGAAGCTTTCTTT
TRBD2,TRBV15,TRBJ2-5,few,CATSRAVRGGAETQYF,TGTGCCACCAGCAGAGCGGTGCGCGGGGGGGCAGAGACCCAGTACTTC
NA,TRBV7-2,TRBJ2-1,few,CASSSMAESYNEQFF,TGTGCCAGCAGCTCCATGGCAGAAAGCTACAATGAGCAGTTCTTC
NA,TRBV6-6,TRBJ1-2,many,CASSSSADGGYTF,TGTGCCAGCAGTTCGTCAGCAGACGGTGGCTACACCTTC
TRBD1,TRBV20-1,TRBJ2-7,NA,CSARAVPGTGESYEQYF,TGCAGTGCTAGAGCCGTTCCTGGGACAGGGGAGTCCTACGAGCAGTACTTC
NA,TRBV29-1,TRBJ1-2,few,CSASGGADYGYTF,TGCAGCGCCTCAGGCGGGGCTGACTATGGCTACACCTTC
NA,TRBV12-3/TRBV12-4,TRBJ1-5,NA,CASSAQGLGNQPQHF,TGTGCCAGCAGTGCCCAAGGGTTGGGGAATCAGCCCCAGCATTTT
TRBD1,TRBV6-5,TRBJ1-2,many,CASTKDRNYGYTF,TGTGCCAGCACTAAGGACAGGAACTATGGCTACACCTTC
TRBD2,TRBV4-3,TRBJ2-7,NA,CASSQELAFTYEKYF,TGCGCCAGCAGCCAAGAACTAGCGTTTACCTACGAGAAGTACTTC
NA,TRBV7-9,TRBJ2-7,many,CASSFLGDEQYF,TGTGCCAGCAGCTTTTTGGGAGACGAGCAGTACTTC
TRBD2,TRBV9,TRBJ2-5,NA,CASSAREGSGGAEETQYF,TGTGCCAGCAGCGCCCGCGAGGGTAGCGGGGGGGCCGAAGAGACCCAGTACTTC
TRBD1,TRBV7-8,TRBJ2-7,few,CASSQGTAGREQYF,TGTGCCAGCAGCCAAGGGACAGCAGGACGCGAGCAGTACTTC
NA,TRBV20-1,TRBJ2-7,NA,CSARDRALSYEQYF,TGCAGTGCTAGAGACAGGGCCCTCTCCTACGAGCAGTACTTC